This TCR beta chain is drawn from a study of lymphopenia after photon versus proton radiotherapy. Findings and caveats of the study: Oligoclonal CD8+ Temra expansion after nadir drove photon patients' diversity drop. Proton therapy kept repertoires fairly stable, unlike photons, which gained effector/memory cells. Better survival with proton therapy was suggested as possible, not demonstrated.

Remarks on this clone: The antigen remains unidentified.

The CDR3 loop spans 15 amino acids. CDR1 and CDR2 from the germline V gene are SGHDT and YYEEEE. The V end was cut by 0 bases, the J end by 0 bases, with 7 bases between. Profiling relied on immunoSEQ multiplex PCR, and the TCRdb table lists in-frame clones only, not all of them. Of 150,000 to 200,000 clones listed, about 85% are singletons. The rearrangement joins TRBV5-6 to TRBJ1-5; D might be TRBD1 (5 bases). The sample was peripheral blood, taken from a patient treated with photon-based radiotherapy. This receptor was identified in a man over 45 with gastric cancer. Here the CDR3 DNA reads TGTGCCAGCAGCTTGGGAACAGGTAGCAATCAGCCCCAGCATTTT. It yields the protein CASSLGTGSNQPQHF.